The source of this T cell receptor (beta chain) is a study of T cells after posttransplantation cyclophosphamide. The repertoire was sequenced with immunoSEQ multiplex PCR; TCRdb's copy has only in-frame clones and lacks some. The record shows about 33,000 clones for this sample, with no singletons present. Details on this clone: Its antigen is unidentified.

V dropped 0 bases and J dropped 2 bases, with 11 bases sitting between them. This CDR3 contains 15 residues. CDR1 SGHRS and CDR2 YFSETQ come from the germline V gene. Whole-study findings and limits: TRB overlap between skin or GI tissue T cells and blood was limited.

The specimen was PBMCs. V usage is TRBV5-1 and J usage is TRBJ1-2; D call uncertain. The clonotype comes from a girl between 10 and 17 years old in good health, CMV-negative, and a related stem cell transplant donor. CDR3 DNA: TGCGCCAGCAGCTTGGCGCCAGCGCTAAACTATGGCTACACCTTC. Protein sequence: CASSLAPALNYGYTF.